The sample holds a few counts of the clone carrying this T cell receptor (beta chain). Its antigen is unknown. Time point noted: newly diagnosed GD, antithyroid drugs for less than 3 months. The TCR library was prepared using RNA isolated from PBMCs. Roughly 9.6-milliliter peripheral blood samples went into EDTA tubes. The record originates from a study of regulatory T cells in long-lasting Graves disease. Study-level points and caveats: Persistent Graves' patients showed a TCR diversity that was lower than that of newly diagnosed ones. Repertoires from persistent disease leaned toward TRBV28, TRBJ1-2 and TRBJ2-5.

Investigators prepared the TCR beta libraries by applying iRepertoire HTBI primers and Arm-PCR of CDR3 regions. TCRdb independently ran MiXCR on the multiplex PCR reads; one entry per CDR3 protein. The sample comprises 300,000 to 400,000 distinct CDR3 sequences, over 15% of which are singletons, and roughly 40% rests with the top ten. This CDR3 comprises 14 residues. V shed 6 bases and J shed 2 bases, with 11 bases lying between them. CDR1 and CDR2 (germline): GTSNPN, SVGIG (reference sequence). The sequence came from a female donor with Graves disease. Material: peripheral blood mononuclear cells (PBMCs), obtained at new diagnosis, from a patient treated with antithyroid drugs. The V call is TRBV30, the J call TRBJ2-6; D tentatively reads TRBD1 or TRBD2 (5 bases each). The CDR3 reads CACDQGPGANVLTF. CDR3 bases: TGTGCCTGCGACCAGGGACCTGGGGCCAACGTCCTGACTTTC.